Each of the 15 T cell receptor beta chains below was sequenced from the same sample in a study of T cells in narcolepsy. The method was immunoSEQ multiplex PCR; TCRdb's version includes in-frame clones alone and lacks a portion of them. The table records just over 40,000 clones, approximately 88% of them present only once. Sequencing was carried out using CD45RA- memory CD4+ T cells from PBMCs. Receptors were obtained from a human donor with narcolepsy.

The CDR3 reads CASSQGGLAGADTQYF. The CDR3 DNA sequence: TGCGCCAGCAGCCAAGGGGGACTAGCGGGAGCAGATACGCAGTATTTT. J is TRBJ2-3 and V is TRBV4-1; TRBD2 matches 14 bases. The J segment lost 4 bases and the V segment lost 1 base, leaving 1 base of the junction unmatched. The CDR3 loop spans 16 amino acids. Germline V CDR1 and CDR2: MGHRA, YSYEKL.

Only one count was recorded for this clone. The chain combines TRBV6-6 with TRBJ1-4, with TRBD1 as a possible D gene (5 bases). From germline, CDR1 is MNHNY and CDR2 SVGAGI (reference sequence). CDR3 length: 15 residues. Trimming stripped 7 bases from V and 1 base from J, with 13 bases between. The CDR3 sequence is CASTPWQGTNEKLFF. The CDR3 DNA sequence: TGTGCCAGCACCCCATGGCAGGGAACTAATGAAAAACTGTTTTTT.

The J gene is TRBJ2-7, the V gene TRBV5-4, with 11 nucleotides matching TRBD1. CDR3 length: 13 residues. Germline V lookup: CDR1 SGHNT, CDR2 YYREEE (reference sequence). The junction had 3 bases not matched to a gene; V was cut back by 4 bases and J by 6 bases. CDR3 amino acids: CASSEGTGGEQYF. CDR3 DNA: TGTGCCAGCAGCGAGGGGACAGGGGGCGAGCAGTACTTC.

The CDR3 region is CASRVPLAGQETQYF. The CDR3, as DNA: TGTGCCAGCAGAGTCCCCCTAGCGGGCCAAGAGACCCAGTACTTC. The chain combines TRBV6-1 with TRBJ2-5; 8 bases map to TRBD2. Germline-derived CDR1 and CDR2 are MNHNS and SASEGT. There are 15 residues in the CDR3. The trim removed 6 bases at V and 1 base at J, leaving 7 bases unmatched.

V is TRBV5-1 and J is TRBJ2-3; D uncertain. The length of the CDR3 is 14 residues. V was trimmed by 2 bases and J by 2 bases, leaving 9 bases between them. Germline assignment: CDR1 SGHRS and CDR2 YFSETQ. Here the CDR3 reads CASSLGEPTDTQYF. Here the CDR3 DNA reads TGCGCCAGCAGCTTAGGCGAACCCACAGATACGCAGTATTTT.

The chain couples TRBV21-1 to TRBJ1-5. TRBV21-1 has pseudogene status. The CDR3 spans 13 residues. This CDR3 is CASREGRGQPQHF. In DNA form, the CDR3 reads TGTGCCAGCCGTGAAGGTAGAGGCCAGCCCCAGCATTTT.

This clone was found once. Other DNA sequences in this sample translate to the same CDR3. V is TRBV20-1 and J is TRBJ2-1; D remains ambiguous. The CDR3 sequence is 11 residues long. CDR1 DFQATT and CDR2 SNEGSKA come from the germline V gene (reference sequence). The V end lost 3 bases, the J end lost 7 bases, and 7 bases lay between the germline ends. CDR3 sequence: CSASLANEQFF. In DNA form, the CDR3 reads TGCAGTGCTAGCTTGGCTAATGAGCAGTTCTTC.

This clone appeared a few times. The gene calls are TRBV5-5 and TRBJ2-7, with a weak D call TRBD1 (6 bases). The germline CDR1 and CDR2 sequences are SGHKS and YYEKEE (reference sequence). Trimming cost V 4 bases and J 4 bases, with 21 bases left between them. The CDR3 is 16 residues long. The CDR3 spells CASSLGPTTGSYEQYF. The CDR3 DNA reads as TGTGCCAGCAGCCTTGGACCCACCACAGGGTCGTACGAGCAGTACTTC.

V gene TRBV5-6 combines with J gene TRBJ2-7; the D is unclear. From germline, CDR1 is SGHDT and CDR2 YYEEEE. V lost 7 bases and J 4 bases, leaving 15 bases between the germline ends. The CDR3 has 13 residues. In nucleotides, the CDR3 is TGTGCCAGCGAGACCCAGAAGCATTACGAGCAGTACTTC. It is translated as CASETQKHYEQYF.

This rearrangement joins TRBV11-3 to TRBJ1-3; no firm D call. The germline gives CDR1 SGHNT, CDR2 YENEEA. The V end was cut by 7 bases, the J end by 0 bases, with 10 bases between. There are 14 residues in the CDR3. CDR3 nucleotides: TGTGCCAGCACTCTCGGGATCTCTGGAAACACCATATATTTT. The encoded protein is CASTLGISGNTIYF.

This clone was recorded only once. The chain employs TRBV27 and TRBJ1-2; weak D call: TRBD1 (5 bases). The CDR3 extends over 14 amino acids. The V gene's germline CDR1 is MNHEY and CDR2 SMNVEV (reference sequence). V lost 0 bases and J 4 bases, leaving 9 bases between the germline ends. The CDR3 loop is CASSLSSGSYGYTF. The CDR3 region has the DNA TGTGCCAGCAGTTTATCGTCAGGGAGCTATGGCTACACCTTC.

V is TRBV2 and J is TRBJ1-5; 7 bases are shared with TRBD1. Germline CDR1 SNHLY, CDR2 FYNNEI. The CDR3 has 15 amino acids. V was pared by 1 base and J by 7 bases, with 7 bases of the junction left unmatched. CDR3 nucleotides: TGTGCCAGCAGTGAAGGTTCAGGGGGAGGGCAGCCCCAGCATTTT. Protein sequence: CASSEGSGGGQPQHF.

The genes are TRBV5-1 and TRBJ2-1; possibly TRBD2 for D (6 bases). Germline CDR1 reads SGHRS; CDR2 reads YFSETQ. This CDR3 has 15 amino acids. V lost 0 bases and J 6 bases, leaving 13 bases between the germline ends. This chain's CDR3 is CASSLVLRDLNEQFF. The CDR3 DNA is TGCGCCAGCAGCTTGGTTTTGCGGGACCTCAATGAGCAGTTCTTC.

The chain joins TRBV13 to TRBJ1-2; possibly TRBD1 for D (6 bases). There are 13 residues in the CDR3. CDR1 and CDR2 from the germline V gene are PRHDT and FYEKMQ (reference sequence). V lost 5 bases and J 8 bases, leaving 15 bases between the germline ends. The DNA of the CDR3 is TGTGCCAGCAGCGGAGGGGGACCTCTCGGCTACACCTTC. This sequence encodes CASSGGGPLGYTF.

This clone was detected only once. The DNA of the CDR3 is TGTGCCAGCGGTCAACTAGCGGGGGCTCGCCAAGAGACCCAGTACTTC. Protein product: CASGQLAGARQETQYF. The rearrangement uses TRBV7-6 and TRBJ2-5; TRBD2 matches 11 bases. The V segment lost 8 bases and the J segment 1 base; nucleotides outside the gene matches: 9. Per the germline V gene, CDR1 is SGHVS and CDR2 is FNYEAQ. This CDR3 spans 16 amino acids.